This T cell receptor beta chain was captured by sequencing in a study of blood T cell repertoires in COVID-19 (dated by TCRdb to the early 2020s). Regarding the study in general: Samples from collaborators originated in the United States, Italy and Spain and spanned both the acute and convalescent phases of COVID-19. The repertoires were released in a freely available public database meant as a resource for research on the immune response to SARS-CoV-2. Samples were obtained from the ongoing ImmuneRACE study (first 160 participants) and from about 1,300 subjects provided by 6 global collaborators. The material from the prospective study consisted of cDNA or gDNA derived from T cells, B-cell-depleted T cells, or PBMCs. A de-identified subject ID, COVID-19 status, age in years and sex were almost always included in the sample metadata. Where HLA class I and class II types were available, the types were taken from metadata supplied by the sample provider, not from assay-based typing. The dataset comprised deeply sampled blood TCRbeta repertoires from subjects exposed to, actively infected with, or recovered from COVID-19. The full study reports these points: The quantity of clinical and demographic metadata differed by source and by participant and was supplied without curation.

About this clone: It lacks a known antigen. No much larger clone exists at a distance of one base, and base qualities are not known.

TCRbeta CDR3 regions were amplified from genomic DNA using the immunoSEQ Assay, a bias-controlled multiplex PCR. The authors processed their data as follows. The number of nucleated cells in each sample was estimated from the amplification of reference gene primers within the assay. Sequence reads were collapsed and filtered to measure the absolute abundance of every unique TCRbeta CDR3 rearrangement. For each sample, productive Simpson clonality was calculated by taking the square root of Simpson's diversity index across productive rearrangements. This is the immuneACCESS table as TCRdb keeps it, with only in-frame sequences that have V and J called. A part of the clones is gone; compared with another copy, unresolved V genes explain less than half, and the rest is unexplained. Clone size and V and J calls were adopted from that table, with D and trimming inferred from the DNA. Recorded for this sample are 280,000 or so clones; less than 85% of them occurred a single time. 2% to 3% of the sample is in the top ten clones.

Trimming at the junction amounts to 0 bases on V and 5 bases on J, and the germline ends lie 14 bases apart. The CDR3 has 16 amino acids, counting the end cysteine and phenylalanine. Only CDR3 DNA remains: 48 bases, in frame from the first base. The germline V gene (reference sequence) yields MNHNY for CDR1 and SVGAGI for CDR2. Enrolling through a virtual design, the prospective study's participants ranged in age from about 18 to 89 years and lived across 20 to 25 United States geographic areas. In the prospective study, cohorts were assigned on the basis of participant-reported clinical history obtained from a screening survey and a study questionnaire. For ImmuneRACE Cohort 3, a participant was defined as recovered based on two consecutive negative NP/OP PCR tests, clearance by a healthcare professional, or resolution of symptoms. In the prospective study, whole blood, serum and a nasopharyngeal or oropharyngeal swab were collected from each participant by mobile phlebotomists. Participants in the prospective study had the option to provide additional blood draws and questionnaires over a 2-month period. Blood samples from the prospective study were shipped frozen or at room temperature prior to DNA extraction.

The chain employs TRBV6-6 and TRBJ1-5; tentative D gene TRBD1, with 5 bases matching. The clonotype was recovered from a woman aged 45-59 years who had recovered from COVID-19. The specimen sequenced was PBMCs or T cells enriched from blood (not recorded which). The CDR3 region has the sequence CASSYSIWGNDQPQHF. In nucleotide form, the sequence is TGTGCCAGCAGTTACTCGATCTGGGGCAACGATCAGCCCCAGCATTTT.